These 20 T cell receptor beta chains came from one sample sequenced in a study of CD8 T cells in ankylosing spondylitis. Study outcomes and limitations: In ankylosing spondylitis blood, a motif of about eight highly homologous TCR beta variants appeared characteristic.

For these receptors, no antigen is known. Using its own MiXCR run on the 5' RACE reads, TCRdb lists one record per CDR3 protein. The sample lists fewer than 450,000 distinct CDR3 sequences, 15% to 20% occurring once. Sequenced: blood, either unsorted or a sorted T cell fraction (not recorded which). These TCRs come from a male donor with ankylosing spondylitis.

This chain connects TRBV7-9 to TRBJ2-1; 9 bases fit TRBD2. Germline lookup yields CDR1 SEHNR and CDR2 FQNEAQ (reference sequence). The length of the CDR3 is 16 residues. V shed 3 bases, J shed 6 bases, and the junction held 9 bases outside the gene matches. For the CDR3, the DNA is TGTGCCAGCAGCTTGTCCCTAGCGGGGTTCGTCAATGAGCAGTTCTTC. It specifies CASSLSLAGFVNEQFF.

This clonotype was detected many times. The V and J genes are TRBV5-1 and TRBJ2-1, with TRBD1 identical over 9 bases. V shed 0 bases, J shed 7 bases, and the junction held 20 bases outside the gene matches. The CDR3 is 20 residues long. Germline V gene lookup returns CDR1 SGHRS and CDR2 YFSETQ. The CDR3 DNA reads TGCGCCAGCAGCTTGGGACCTAAGTCGGGACAGGGACTCGTGGGAAATGAGCAGTTCTTC. It specifies CASSLGPKSGQGLVGNEQFF.

The gene calls are TRBV7-9 and TRBJ1-1, with no clear D. The CDR3 is 15 amino acids. V was shortened by 1 base and J by 1 base, with 10 bases between the two germline ends. Germline V CDR1 and CDR2: SEHNR, FQNEAQ (reference sequence). The CDR3 loop is CASSLEGSKNTEAFF. CDR3 DNA sequence: TGTGCCAGCAGCTTAGAAGGGTCTAAGAACACTGAAGCTTTCTTT.

This clonotype was seen repeatedly, ten times or more. The chain joins TRBV18 to TRBJ2-2, with D perhaps TRBD1 (6 bases). The CDR3 loop spans 18 amino acids. V was pared by 4 bases and J by 2 bases, with 20 bases between. Germline values: CDR1 KGHSH, CDR2 LQKENI. CDR3 sequence: CASSLLDLGQRNTGELFF. For the CDR3, the DNA is TGTGCCAGCTCACTACTGGATCTAGGACAGCGAAACACCGGGGAGCTGTTTTTT.

This chain connects TRBV19 to TRBJ2-3, with D possibly matching TRBD1 (6 bases). This CDR3 contains 18 residues. V was pared by 11 bases and J by 2 bases, with 29 bases between. Looked up from germline, CDR1 is LNHDA and CDR2 is SQIVND (reference sequence). CDR3 in amino acids: CASRGFGRPGADTDTQYF. The CDR3 bases are TGTGCCTCTAGGGGCTTCGGCCGCCCAGGGGCCGACACAGATACGCAGTATTTT.

V is TRBV29-1 and J is TRBJ2-7, with D unresolved. CDR1 SQVTM and CDR2 ANQGSEA come from the germline V gene. V lost 5 bases and J lost 5, with 16 bases in between. CDR3 length equals 13 residues. CDR3 protein: CSVRPQARDEQYF. For the CDR3, the DNA is TGCAGCGTTCGTCCCCAGGCAAGGGACGAGCAGTACTTC.

J is TRBJ1-2 and V is TRBV20-1; 8 bases align to TRBD1. CDR3 length equals 13 residues. V was clipped by 6 bases and J by 8 bases; unmatched bases: 11. Germline CDR1 DFQATT, CDR2 SNEGSKA (reference sequence). The CDR3 nucleotides are TGCAGTGCCCAAGGACAGGGAGATCTAGGCTACACCTTC. As protein: CSAQGQGDLGYTF.

This clonotype was observed a handful of times. This rearrangement joins TRBV4-3 to TRBJ2-1, with D maybe TRBD2 (6 bases). Germline lookup yields CDR1 LGHNA and CDR2 YSLEER. The CDR3 has 14 residues. The ends were cut back, 1 base at V and 10 bases at J, with 14 bases in the middle. CDR3 nucleotides: TGCGCCAGCAGCCAAGGTAGGAGGGTCGGGGAGCAGTTCTTC. Translating it yields CASSQGRRVGEQFF.

This clonotype was picked up a small number of times. The chain recombines TRBV28 with TRBJ2-5; 7 positions agree with TRBD2. Trimming removed 2 bases from V and 5 bases from J; junction bases left unmatched: 8. The CDR3 is made up of 15 amino acids. Germline CDR1 reads MDHEN; CDR2 reads SYDVKM. CDR3 amino acids: CASSLAASGVETQYF. The CDR3 nucleotides read TGTGCCAGCAGTTTAGCAGCTAGCGGAGTTGAGACCCAGTACTTC. Supplemented by reference TRBV28 and TRBJ2-5, the full variable domain reads DVKVTQSSRYLVKRTGEKVFLECVQDMDHENMFWYRQDPGLGLRLIYFSYDVKMKEKGDIPEGYSVSREKKERFSLILESASTNQTSMYLCASSLAASGVETQYFGPGTRLLVL.

V and J are TRBV7-2 and TRBJ2-2; D tentatively reads TRBD1 or TRBD2 (5 bases each). The germline gives CDR1 SGHTA, CDR2 FQGNSA. Trimming left V 1 base short and J 5 bases short, with 14 bases between. The CDR3 has 16 residues. CDR3 sequence: CASSLEGTVKTGELFF. The CDR3 DNA follows: TGTGCCAGCAGCTTAGAGGGGACGGTGAAGACCGGGGAGCTGTTTTTT.

This clonotype was seen a handful of times. CDR3 in DNA: TGTGCCACCAGCACATTGACTCCCCCTATGGTCGAGCAGTACTTC. Its protein is CATSTLTPPMVEQYF. The chain recombines TRBV24-1 with TRBJ2-7; D is uncertain. The CDR3 consists of 15 residues. The V and J ends lost 7 bases and 6 bases respectively, with 21 bases between them. CDR1 is KGHDR and CDR2 is SFDVKD in the germline V gene.

This clonotype has more than one count but fewer than ten. The rearrangement joins TRBV28 to TRBJ2-3; a possible D gene is TRBD2 (6 bases). The CDR3 runs to 15 residues. The germline CDR1 and CDR2 sequences are MDHEN and SYDVKM. Trimming cost V 3 bases and J 1 base, with 11 bases left between them. The CDR3 region has the DNA TGTGCCAGCAGTTTCACGGGCGGGGGCACAGATACGCAGTATTTT. Translating gives CASSFTGGGTDTQYF. Variable domain in full (rest from reference TRBV28 and TRBJ2-3): DVKVTQSSRYLVKRTGEKVFLECVQDMDHENMFWYRQDPGLGLRLIYFSYDVKMKEKGDIPEGYSVSREKKERFSLILESASTNQTSMYLCASSFTGGGTDTQYFGPGTRLTVL.

The rearrangement uses TRBV9 and TRBJ2-4; the D gene is possibly TRBD1 (6 bases). The V gene's germline CDR1 is SGDLS and CDR2 YYNGEE. Trimming removed 3 bases from V and 8 bases from J, with 12 bases in between. This CDR3 has 13 residues. DNA of the CDR3: TGTGCCAGCAGCGGAGAGGGGGTGGACATTCAGTACTTC. Translation gives CASSGEGVDIQYF.

The V and J genes are TRBV7-3 and TRBJ2-6; D might be TRBD1 (6 bases). Per germline, CDR1 SGHTA and CDR2 FQGTGA. Trimming took 4 bases from V and 4 from J, leaving 11 bases between them. The CDR3 spans 15 residues. DNA for the CDR3: TGTGCCAGCAGCTGGCAGGGGTCCGGGGCCAACGTCCTGACTTTC. As protein: CASSWQGSGANVLTF.

A few counts support this clonotype. The chain is built from TRBV3-1 and TRBJ2-7; perhaps TRBD2 as D (6 bases). The length of the CDR3 is 16 residues. The V and J ends lost 2 bases and 5 bases respectively, with 19 bases between them. Germline loops: CDR1 LGHDT, CDR2 YNNKEL (reference sequence). The CDR3 loop reads CASSQKAGTLSDEQYF. The CDR3 region has the DNA TGTGCCAGCAGCCAAAAGGCGGGGACCCTTAGCGACGAGCAGTACTTC.

CDR3 protein: CASSFLGGAFNEQFF. In nucleotides, the CDR3 is TGTGCCAGCAGCTTCCTCGGGGGGGCCTTTAATGAGCAGTTCTTC. V and J are TRBV11-2 and TRBJ2-1; 8 positions match TRBD2. V was clipped by 3 bases and J by 7 bases; unmatched bases: 8. This CDR3 region has 15 residues. Germline-derived CDR1 and CDR2 are SGHAT and FQNNGV.

J is TRBJ2-5 and V is TRBV18; D unclear. This CDR3 spans 13 amino acids. Trimming stripped 4 bases from V and 1 base from J, with 7 bases between. Germline CDR1 is KGHSH and CDR2 is LQKENI. The CDR3 protein is CASSRSAQETQYF. CDR3 DNA: TGTGCCAGCTCACGGTCAGCCCAAGAGACCCAGTACTTC. The whole variable domain, remainder taken from reference TRBV18 and TRBJ2-5, is NAGVMQNPRHLVRRRGQEARLRCSPMKGHSHVYWYRQLPEEGLKFMVYLQKENIIDESGMPKERFSAEFPKEGPSILRIQQVVRGDSAAYFCASSRSAQETQYFGPGTRLLVL.

J is TRBJ1-1 and V is TRBV5-1, with 7 bases lining up with TRBD1. Germline V gene data show CDR1 as SGHRS and CDR2 as YFSETQ. Trimming cost V 2 bases and J 0 bases; bases outside gene matches: 4. The CDR3 runs to 15 residues. The CDR3 DNA follows: TGCGCCAGCAGCTTCTCCGGGACAGTGAACACTGAAGCTTTCTTT. This translates into CASSFSGTVNTEAFF.

The table lists this clonotype with many counts. V gene TRBV10-3 combines with J gene TRBJ2-7, with 13 positions matching TRBD2. Trimming removed 6 bases from V and 4 bases from J; junction bases left unmatched: 3. The CDR3 length is 14 residues. CDR1 ENHRY and CDR2 SYGVKD come from the germline V gene. In DNA form, the CDR3 reads TGTGCCATCAGCACTAGCGGGAGGGTTTACGAGCAGTACTTC. Translating gives CAISTSGRVYEQYF.

The chain combines TRBV27 with TRBJ2-3, with 8 bases matching TRBD2. Germline V gene lookup returns CDR1 MNHEY and CDR2 SMNVEV (reference sequence). V lost 4 bases to trimming and J lost 4 bases; unmatched junction nucleotides: 16. This CDR3 has 18 amino acids. The CDR3 spells CASSSALGRSGSPDTQYF. The DNA for the CDR3 is TGTGCCAGCAGTTCCGCCCTGGGTCGGAGCGGGAGCCCAGATACGCAGTATTTT.